This TCR beta chain was captured by sequencing in a study of T cell responses to AZD1222 COVID-19 vaccine. Whole-study results and caveats: Breadth and depth of Spike-specific TCRs rose after two AZD1222 doses.

Assay used: immunoSEQ multiplex PCR; TCRdb lists only in-frame clones, some missing. The sample comprises some 81,000 clones, around 84% of which are singletons, and 5.6% rests with the top ten. On this clone: Its antigen is not known.

The clonotype originates from an adult who received the AZD1222 COVID-19 vaccine. Sequencing was performed on peripheral blood, taken 28 days after the second AZD1222 dose.

CDR3 in amino acids: CASILGGDSSYEQYF. CDR3 sequence (DNA): TGTGCCAGCATCTTGGGGGGCGACAGCTCCTACGAGCAGTACTTC. The chain uses TRBV28 and TRBJ2-7; TRBD1 or TRBD2 may be the D gene (6 bases each). CDR1 is MDHEN, CDR2 SYDVKM, per germline. The CDR3 runs 15 residues. Trimming took off 7 bases at V and 0 bases at J, with 16 bases between the two ends.